This T cell receptor beta chain was obtained from a study of molecular identifiers for immune sequencing clone quantification. Germline CDR1 SQVTM, CDR2 ANQGSEA. The J segment lost 3 bases and the V segment lost 7 bases, leaving 8 bases of the junction unmatched. The CDR3 has 14 residues. This clonotype turned up a few times. MiXCR, applied by TCRdb to the PCR reads, yields one record per CDR3 protein. The data contain about half a million distinct CDR3 sequences, 20% to 25% of them singletons. The material sequenced was naive CD8+ T cells from blood, with Jurkat cell RNA spiked in. Subset described: FACS-sorted CD8+CD4-CCR7+CD45RA+ naive T cells. The rearrangement joins TRBV29-1 to TRBJ2-2, with TRBD2 identical over 7 bases. The sequence derives from a human donor in good health. Some libraries in this study had Jurkat cell RNA spiked in. In DNA, the CDR3 is TGCAGCGCCCGCGGCGGGAGTTACACCGGGGAGCTGTTTTTT. It yields the protein CSARGGSYTGELFF.